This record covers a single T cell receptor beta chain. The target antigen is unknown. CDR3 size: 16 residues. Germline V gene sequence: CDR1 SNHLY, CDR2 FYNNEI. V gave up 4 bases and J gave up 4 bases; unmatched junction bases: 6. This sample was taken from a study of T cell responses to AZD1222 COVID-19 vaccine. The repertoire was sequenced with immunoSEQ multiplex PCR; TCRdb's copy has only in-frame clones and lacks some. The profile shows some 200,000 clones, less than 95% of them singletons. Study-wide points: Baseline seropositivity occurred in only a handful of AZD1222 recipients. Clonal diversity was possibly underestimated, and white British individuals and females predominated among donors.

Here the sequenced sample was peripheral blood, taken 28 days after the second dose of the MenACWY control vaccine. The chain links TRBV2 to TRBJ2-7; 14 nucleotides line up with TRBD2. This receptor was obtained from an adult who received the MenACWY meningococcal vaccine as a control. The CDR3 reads CASSAGTSGSGYEQYF. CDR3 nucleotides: TGTGCCAGCAGTGCCGGGACTAGCGGGAGTGGGTACGAGCAGTACTTC.